This TCR beta chain comes out of a study of blood T cell repertoires in COVID-19. Study summary: The study drew acute and convalescent COVID-19 samples from the United States, Italy and Spain. T cells, B-cell-depleted T cells, or PBMCs supplied cDNA or gDNA.

CDR3 length: 14 residues. Germline CDR1 and CDR2: SGHRS and YFSETQ. V lost 1 base and J lost 7, with 14 bases in between. As processed by the authors: For nucleated cells, counts were estimated from reference gene primer amplification. Repertoires were generated with immunoSEQ multiplex PCR, while TCRdb's copy carries only in-frame clones and drops some. That table is the source of V, J and clone size, and D and trimming were worked out from the DNA. The data hold approximately 210,000 clones, with about 90% observed a single time. This chain uses TRBV5-1 with TRBJ1-1; D remains unclear. The sample comprised peripheral blood. This TCR was recovered from a man under 40 with acute or convalescent COVID-19. The CDR3 loop reads CASSLSAGKLEAFF. Written as DNA, the CDR3 is TGCGCCAGCAGCTTGAGTGCAGGAAAGCTTGAAGCTTTCTTT.